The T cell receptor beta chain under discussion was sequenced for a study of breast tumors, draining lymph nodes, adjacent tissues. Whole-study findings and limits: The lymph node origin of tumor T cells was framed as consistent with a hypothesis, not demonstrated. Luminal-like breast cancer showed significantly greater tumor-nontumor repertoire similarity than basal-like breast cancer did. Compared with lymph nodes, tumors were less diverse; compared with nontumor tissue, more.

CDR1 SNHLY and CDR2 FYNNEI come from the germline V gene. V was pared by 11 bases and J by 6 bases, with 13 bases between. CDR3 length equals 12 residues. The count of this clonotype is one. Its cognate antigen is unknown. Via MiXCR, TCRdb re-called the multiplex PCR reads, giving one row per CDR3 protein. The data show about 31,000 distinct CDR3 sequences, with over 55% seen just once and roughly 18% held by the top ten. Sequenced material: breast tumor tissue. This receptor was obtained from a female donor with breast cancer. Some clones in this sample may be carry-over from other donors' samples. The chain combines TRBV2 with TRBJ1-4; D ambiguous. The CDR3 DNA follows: TGTGCCTCAACTCAGGTGGATGAAAAACTGTTTTTT. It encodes CASTQVDEKLFF.